This passage covers 11 T cell receptor beta chains from one sample sequenced in a study of T cell changes during pregnancy in multiple sclerosis. The repertoire was sequenced with immunoSEQ multiplex PCR; TCRdb's copy has only in-frame clones and lacks some. Here the sample spans 30,000 to 35,000 clones, just over 90% being singletons. Material: CD8+ T cells from peripheral blood mononuclear cells, obtained before pregnancy. The source of these receptors is a female donor with multiple sclerosis, enrolled in a pregnancy study.

This clone has just a few counts. The rearrangement joins TRBV7-9 to TRBJ1-2; D gene uncertain. CDR1 and CDR2 (germline): SEHNR, FQNEAQ (reference sequence). The CDR3 is 13 residues long. Trimming cost V 5 bases and J 8 bases, with 15 bases left between them. As DNA, the CDR3 is TGTGCCAGCAGCCGAGGGCAGGATTGGGGCTACACCTTC. It specifies CASSRGQDWGYTF.

V usage is TRBV7-2 and J usage is TRBJ2-3; a weak D match, TRBD2 (7 bases). Germline loops: CDR1 SGHTA, CDR2 FQGNSA. V gave up 6 bases and J gave up 2 bases, with 9 bases separating them. The CDR3 extends over 13 amino acids. The CDR3 spells CASRGGATDTQYF. CDR3 bases: TGTGCCAGCAGGGGGGGGGCCACAGATACGCAGTATTTT.

Only one count was recorded for this clone. The genes are TRBV9 and TRBJ2-6; TRBD1 matches at 9 bases. CDR3 length: 18 residues. With 3 bases clipped from V and 2 bases from J, the junction kept 9 bases outside the gene matches. Per the germline V gene, CDR1 is SGDLS and CDR2 is YYNGEE. In DNA form, the CDR3 reads TGTGCCAGCAGCGCCCGGGACAGGGCTTTAGCTGGGGCCAACGTCCTGACTTTC. Translating it yields CASSARDRALAGANVLTF.

The V gene is TRBV6-1, the J gene TRBJ2-5, with a tentative D call TRBD2 (6 bases). The V end was cut by 2 bases, the J end by 5 bases, with 12 bases between. The germline CDR1 and CDR2 sequences are MNHNS and SASEGT. The length of the CDR3 is 14 residues. CDR3 DNA: TGTGCCAGCAGTGAAACGGCGGGACGGGAGACCCAGTACTTC. This translates into CASSETAGRETQYF.

This clone appeared once. The V gene is TRBV19, the J gene TRBJ2-7; no definite D call. Germline CDR1 LNHDA, CDR2 SQIVND (reference sequence). The V gene lost 5 bases and the J gene lost 6 bases, with 17 bases spanning the gap. This CDR3 is 14 amino acids long. CDR3 DNA: TGTGCCAGTAGTCCCCTCAGTGGGCCCATCGAGCAGTACTTC. This encodes CASSPLSGPIEQYF.

The chain is built from TRBV6-1 and TRBJ1-2; D gene uncertain. The CDR3 is 14 residues long. The germline gives CDR1 MNHNS, CDR2 SASEGT. V was cut by 0 bases and J by 8 bases, with 13 bases left in between. The CDR3 sequence is CASSEASKREGYTF. Written as DNA, the CDR3 is TGTGCCAGCAGTGAAGCCTCCAAACGGGAAGGCTACACCTTC.

In DNA, the CDR3 is TGTGCCACCAGCGGTCGGACAGGCCTCACTGAAGCTTTCTTT. This encodes CATSGRTGLTEAFF. The genes are TRBV15 and TRBJ1-1; 7 bases agree with TRBD1. This CDR3 has 14 amino acids. The germline CDR1 and CDR2 sequences are LNHNV and YYDKDF (reference sequence). With 5 bases clipped from V and 4 bases from J, the junction kept 7 bases outside the gene matches.

The chain carries TRBV4-1 and TRBJ2-3; D may be TRBD2 (6 bases). The germline CDR1 and CDR2 sequences are MGHRA and YSYEKL. Trimming pared 4 bases from V and 1 base from J, leaving 12 bases between. This CDR3 has 15 amino acids. This chain's CDR3 is CASSLVLAGTDTQYF. As DNA, the CDR3 is TGCGCCAGCAGCCTTGTACTAGCAGGCACAGATACGCAGTATTTT.

J is TRBJ1-1 and V is TRBV30; no clear D. The germline V gene encodes CDR1 GTSNPN and CDR2 SVGIG (reference sequence). This CDR3 has 15 amino acids. V lost 2 bases and J 3 bases, leaving 16 bases between the germline ends. CDR3 protein: CAWSTSLYRYTEAFF. As DNA, the CDR3 is TGTGCCTGGAGTACTTCATTATACCGTTACACTGAAGCTTTCTTT. Based on the CDR3 plus reference TRBV30 and TRBJ1-1, the full variable domain is SQTIHQWPATLVQPVGSPLSLECTVEGTSNPNLYWYRQAAGRGLQLLFYSVGIGQISSEVPQNLSASRPQDRQFILSSKKLLLSDSGFYLCAWSTSLYRYTEAFFGQGTRLTVV.

This rearrangement joins TRBV2 to TRBJ1-4; D is unclear. V was trimmed by 0 bases and J by 8 bases, leaving 13 bases between them. The germline V gene encodes CDR1 SNHLY and CDR2 FYNNEI. CDR3 length: 15 residues. CDR3 loop: CASSEAFPVREKLFF. As DNA, the CDR3 is TGTGCCAGCAGTGAAGCCTTCCCAGTGCGGGAAAAACTGTTTTTT.

The CDR3 is CASSISSGSFETQYF. In DNA form, the CDR3 reads TGTGCCAGTAGTATTTCTAGCGGGAGTTTTGAGACCCAGTACTTC. J is TRBJ2-5 and V is TRBV19, with 10 bases matching TRBD2. V was clipped by 3 bases and J by 5 bases; unmatched bases: 6. Germline V lookup: CDR1 LNHDA, CDR2 SQIVND (reference sequence). The CDR3 contains 15 residues.